This T cell receptor (beta chain) stems from a study of blood T cells in healthy people across ages. Study results and limitations: Strongly correlated with naive T cell percentage was TCR beta diversity. Long-lived donors had more naive CD4+ cells and higher diversity than aged donors.

With 3 bases clipped from V and 2 bases from J, the junction kept 6 bases outside the gene matches. The CDR3 is made up of 14 amino acids. Germline CDR1 DFQATT, CDR2 SNEGSKA (reference sequence). Healthy Russian Caucasian donors spanned ages about 6 to 95 years. With regard to this clonotype: The antigen remains unidentified.

The use of a sample-barcoded 5' primer and a J-beta primer mix characterized a second PCR of about 7 to 12 cycles. Each CDR3 protein is one row after TCRdb ran MiXCR on the 5' RACE reads. The sample has roughly 1.5 million distinct CDR3 sequences; under 55% are singletons. Sequencing was carried out using blood. The V call is TRBV20-1, the J call TRBJ1-2, with 7 positions matching TRBD1. The sequence came from a woman aged 18-29 years in good health. Here the CDR3 reads CSASKAGGNYGYTF. The CDR3 bases are TGCAGTGCTAGTAAGGCAGGGGGGAACTATGGCTACACCTTC.